The rows below give T cell receptor beta chains drawn from one sample of a study of T cells in Graves' hyperthyroidism and ophthalmopathy. TCRdb independently ran MiXCR on the multiplex PCR reads; one entry per CDR3 protein. The repertoire has 600,000 to 700,000 distinct CDR3 sequences, just under 45% of them found once; the top ten carry 7% to 7.5%. Sequencing was done on a sample of peripheral blood or thyroid tissue (not recorded which). These receptor sequences come from an adult man with Graves' disease, either hyperthyroidism or ophthalmopathy (not recorded which). Both conserved end residues are part of each CDR3. The D gene is left open where the match is weak. Some rows mark clone size as missing; the rest say once, few, many or name a class of expanded clone.

V,D,size,J,DNA,CDR3
TRBV7-8,TRBD1,many,TRBJ2-5,TGTGCCAGCAGCATCCACAACAGGGGTGAGACCCAGTACTTC,CASSIHNRGETQYF
TRBV5-1,TRBD1,few,TRBJ2-5,TGCGCCAGCGCTATACAGGGGGCGTCGGAGACCCAGTACTTC,CASAIQGASETQYF
TRBV29-1,-,-,TRBJ1-5,TGCAGCGCCGACGGGGGTAGGTTCCAAGAGACCCAGCATTTT,CSADGGRFQETQHF
TRBV10-3,-,-,TRBJ2-2,TGTGCCAGCAGTGCCACCCGACGGGATTTCACCGGGGAGCTGTTTTTT,CASSATRRDFTGELFF
TRBV2,-,many,TRBJ1-2,TGTGCCAGCAGTGACAGGGGATACTATGGCTACACCTTC,CASSDRGYYGYTF
TRBV15,TRBD1,-,TRBJ2-2,TGTGCCACCAGCAGAAACTTACGGGACAGGGATACCGGGGAGCTGTTTTTT,CATSRNLRDRDTGELFF
TRBV7-2,-,-,TRBJ2-5,TGTGCCAGCAGTTACTCGCAACTATATGGGACCCAGTACTTC,CASSYSQLYGTQYF
TRBV24-1,-,-,TRBJ1-1,TGTGCCACCAGTTTTAACCCATCGAACACTGAAGCTTTCTTT,CATSFNPSNTEAFF
TRBV7-2,-,many,TRBJ1-1,TGTGCCAGCACTGCCAGACAGCGGAACACTGAAGCTTTCTTT,CASTARQRNTEAFF
TRBV10-3,-,-,TRBJ2-7,TGTGCCAGCAATCATCTTCGCCACGAGCAGTACTTC,CASNHLRHEQYF
TRBV29-1,TRBD1,-,TRBJ1-2,TGCAGCGAAGAGACAGGGGGATACGGCTACACCTTC,CSEETGGYGYTF
TRBV25-1,-,-,TRBJ1-1,TGTGCCAGCAGGGACTCCAAAGCTTTCTTT,CASRDSKAFF
TRBV20-1,-,few,TRBJ1-5,TGCAGTGTCCAGGGAGGCAATCAGCCCCAGCATTTT,CSVQGGNQPQHF
TRBV20-1,TRBD1,few,TRBJ1-6,TGCAGTGCTAAGCGGGACAGGGCTAATTCACCCCTCCACTTT,CSAKRDRANSPLHF
TRBV7-9,TRBD2,-,TRBJ2-5,TGTGCCAGCAGCCCGACTAGCGGGGGGGCGGTCGAGACCCAGTACTTC,CASSPTSGGAVETQYF
TRBV4-1,-,few,TRBJ1-5,TGCGCCAGCAGCCAAGAGGAGGGGATCCAGCCCCAGCATTTT,CASSQEEGIQPQHF
TRBV7-2,-,many,TRBJ2-2,TGTGCCAGCAGCTTAGCCTCTAGCGTGAACACCGGGGAGCTGTTTTTT,CASSLASSVNTGELFF
TRBV19,TRBD1,-,TRBJ2-7,TGTGCCAGTAGTAATGGTAGGGGGCTCTACGAGCAGTACTTC,CASSNGRGLYEQYF
TRBV5-8,-,once,TRBJ2-2,TGTGCCAGCAGTTTCTGGACCGAGAACACCGGGGAGCTGTTTTTT,CASSFWTENTGELFF
TRBV15,TRBD1,few,TRBJ1-2,TGTGCCAGCTCGCTAGACAGGGTTCGGTATGGCTACACCTTC,CASSLDRVRYGYTF